Listed below are T cell receptor beta chains from one sample, sequenced in a study of blood T cell repertoires in COVID-19. Libraries were prepared by immunoSEQ multiplex PCR; TCRdb keeps only in-frame clonotypes and omits some of them. The table shows about 41,000 clones, with roughly 85% occurring only once. Sequenced sample: peripheral blood. These receptors came from a man between 60 and 75 years old with acute or convalescent COVID-19. Both conserved end residues are part of each CDR3. A D gene is named only where the DNA matches it firmly. The listing skips clone size in some rows; elsewhere it reads once, few, many or a size class.

. TRBJ1-1 . TRBV29-1 TGCAGCGTTGAGCAGGGGCGGACTGAAGCTTTCTTT CSVEQGRTEAFF
. TRBJ2-5 TRBD2 TRBV3-1/TRBV3-2 TGTGCCAGCAGCCAAGGAGGGACTAGCGGGGGAGAGACCCAGTACTTC CASSQGGTSGGETQYF
. TRBJ2-3 TRBD2 TRBV7-6 TGTGCCAGCAGTCCCACGACTAGCGGGGGTGCAGATACGCAGTATTTT CASSPTTSGGADTQYF
. TRBJ2-7 . TRBV19 TGTGCCAGTTCTCGGGCAGGGGATACCTACGAGCAGTACTTC CASSRAGDTYEQYF
. TRBJ1-2 TRBD1 TRBV13 TGTGCCAGCAGCTTAGGGGCCGGGACAGCCTATGGCTACACCTTC CASSLGAGTAYGYTF
. TRBJ2-1 TRBD2 TRBV19 TGTGCCAGTAGTATAGTGGCTAGCGGGGGGGCTCTCGATGAGCAGTTCTTC CASSIVASGGALDEQFF
. TRBJ2-2 . TRBV30 TGTGCCTGGAATCCACAGTCGGTGTCCGGGGAGCTGTTTTTT CAWNPQSVSGELFF
once TRBJ1-4 . TRBV19 TGTGCCAGTAGTATATTGCAAGGGGCCGGGGGGAAGAGTGAAAAACTGTTTTTT CASSILQGAGGKSEKLFF
. TRBJ1-1 TRBD1 TRBV6-5 TGTGCCAGCAGCCCAGGGGGCACTGAAGCTTTCTTT CASSPGGTEAFF
few TRBJ2-5 . TRBV5-1 TGCGCCAGCAGCTTGGGGACACTTCAAGAGACCCAGTACTTC CASSLGTLQETQYF
once TRBJ1-1 . TRBV29-1 TGCAGCGTCGGGAACACTGAAGCTTTCTTT CSVGNTEAFF
. TRBJ1-3 TRBD1 TRBV20-1 TGCAGTGCTAGTCCGCCAACAGGGGGTCATGGAAACACCATATATTTT CSASPPTGGHGNTIYF
. TRBJ1-6 . TRBV5-4 TGTGCCAGCAGCCAGACTCGACCCCTAAGTGGTGGTTCACCCCTCCACTTT CASSQTRPLSGGSPLHF
. TRBJ2-7 TRBD1 TRBV6-5 TGTGCCAGCAGTTACTCCGGGGACAGGGGAGCCTACGAGCAGTACTTC CASSYSGDRGAYEQYF
. TRBJ2-1 TRBD2 TRBV5-6 TGTGCCAGCAGCTCACGGACTAGCGGGGGGTATGAGCAGTTCTTC CASSSRTSGGYEQFF
. TRBJ1-1 . TRBV24-1 TGTGCCACCAGTGATTTCGGGGGTCGGGCTTTCTTT CATSDFGGRAFF
once TRBJ1-1 TRBD1 TRBV27 TGTGCCAGCAGTTTATACCCAGGGGGCCTGGCTGAAGCTTTCTTT CASSLYPGGLAEAFF
once TRBJ1-2 . TRBV7-9 TGTGCCAGCAGCCGGGTTAAGGTGCTCCGGGGCTATGGCTACACCTTC CASSRVKVLRGYGYTF
. TRBJ1-1 . TRBV6-4 TGTGCCAGCAGCATAAGGACAGAACGAGTGAACACTGAAGCTTTCTTT CASSIRTERVNTEAFF
. TRBJ2-5 TRBD1 TRBV5-1 TGCGCCAGCAGCTTGGCCGAGGGGGCGCGGGAGACCCAGTACTTC CASSLAEGARETQYF
. TRBJ2-7 . TRBV6-2/TRBV6-3 TGTGCCAGCAGTTACGGGCCCTACAACGAGCAGTACTTC CASSYGPYNEQYF
. TRBJ2-1 TRBD2 TRBV10-3 TGTGCCATCACAGCGGGGTCATACAATGAGCAGTTCTTC CAITAGSYNEQFF
. TRBJ1-6 TRBD1 TRBV5-1 TGCGCCAGCAGCCAGGGACAGTCTAATTCACCCCTCCACTTT CASSQGQSNSPLHF
once TRBJ1-6 TRBD1 TRBV27 TGTGCCAGCAGGCGGACAGGGGTTAATTCACCCCTCCACTTT CASRRTGVNSPLHF
. TRBJ1-2 . TRBV18 TGTGCCAGCTCAGCTCCCACTTATGGCTACACCTTC CASSAPTYGYTF
once TRBJ1-5 . TRBV24-1 TGTGCCCCGCCTCCCGGTCCATATAGCAATCAGCCCCAGCATTTT CAPPPGPYSNQPQHF
. TRBJ1-3 . TRBV1 TGCACCAGCAGCCAAGATGGGGACTTCTACACCATATATTTT CTSSQDGDFYTIYF
. TRBJ1-1 . TRBV24-1 TGTGCCACCAGAGGGGAGGGGGACGGCACTGAAGCTTTCTTT CATRGEGDGTEAFF
. TRBJ2-7 TRBD1 TRBV5-4 TGTGCCAGCAGCGCGGGACAGGGTAAGAACGAGCAGTACTTC CASSAGQGKNEQYF
. TRBJ1-2 . TRBV27 TGTGCCAGCAGTTGGGGGCCAGGCTATGGCTACACCTTC CASSWGPGYGYTF
. TRBJ1-2 TRBD1 TRBV23-1 TGCGCCAGCAGTCAGGCGGACAGGCCCAACCCTTATGGCTACACCTTC CASSQADRPNPYGYTF
. TRBJ2-5 . TRBV27 TGTGCCAGCAGTTTCACAGCCCAAGAGACCCAGTACTTC CASSFTAQETQYF
. TRBJ1-2 . TRBV12-3/TRBV12-4 TGTGCCAGCAGTTTATTTGAGACGGGGGGCTACACCTTC CASSLFETGGYTF
. TRBJ1-6 . TRBV6-5 TGTGCCAGCAGTTCCGGGACAAGTAATTCACCCCTCCACTTT CASSSGTSNSPLHF
once TRBJ1-5 . TRBV7-8 TGTGCCAGCAGCCAGATGGCGGGGGAGGATCAGCCCCAGCATTTT CASSQMAGEDQPQHF
. TRBJ2-7 TRBD1 TRBV7-9 TGTGCCAGCGGGACAGATCCCTACGAGCAGTACTTC CASGTDPYEQYF
. TRBJ1-5 . TRBV24-1 TGTGCCACCAGTGAAGGGGGCAATCAGCCCCAGCATTTT CATSEGGNQPQHF
. TRBJ2-3 . TRBV7-8 TGTGCCAGCAGCTTCCGAGATAGAGCCACGGGGGCAGATACGCAGTATTTT CASSFRDRATGADTQYF
. TRBJ1-2 . TRBV4-1 TGCGCCAGCAGCCAAGAGTGGGCGGGAGGCGGCTACACCTTC CASSQEWAGGGYTF
. TRBJ1-5 . TRBV7-8 TGTGCCAGCAGCTTAGGCGACAGACTCAATCAGCCCCAGCATTTT CASSLGDRLNQPQHF
. TRBJ2-5 . TRBV7-2 TGTGCCAGCAGCTTAGCGGCCCAAGAGACCCAGTACTTC CASSLAAQETQYF
. TRBJ1-6 . TRBV25-1 TGTGCCAGCAGTGAACCCGGCAGGGCAAATTCACCCCTCCACTTT CASSEPGRANSPLHF
. TRBJ1-4 . TRBV3-1/TRBV3-2 TGTGCCAGCAGCCAAGATGGGGGCAGAAAAAAACTGTTTTTT CASSQDGGRKKLFF
. TRBJ2-7 . TRBV7-6 TGTGCCAGCAGCCGAAACCAGGGATTTGAGCAGTACTTC CASSRNQGFEQYF
few TRBJ2-1 . TRBV5-5 TGTGCCAGCAGCTTGGATCCTAGCACTGAGCAGTTCTTC CASSLDPSTEQFF
. TRBJ1-2 . TRBV27 TGTGCCAGCAGTTCGCATTCAATAGTAGGCTACACCTTC CASSSHSIVGYTF
. TRBJ2-1 TRBD2 TRBV7-6 TGTGCCAGCAGCTCCCCATTGGTGGGGGGGGCCTACAATGAGCAGTTCTTC CASSSPLVGGAYNEQFF
. TRBJ1-2 TRBD1 TRBV5-1 TGCGCCAGCAGCTTGGAAACTTTGCGGACAGGGGGCTATAACTATGGCTACACCTTC CASSLETLRTGGYNYGYTF
. TRBJ2-3 TRBD2 TRBV7-2 TGTGCCAGCAGCTTAAGCGGGGGGGCGGGCACAGATACGCAGTATTTT CASSLSGGAGTDTQYF
. TRBJ2-7 TRBD1 TRBV27 TGTGCCAGCAGTTTTGGACAGGGCTACGAGCAGTACTTC CASSFGQGYEQYF
. TRBJ1-1 TRBD1 TRBV3-1/TRBV3-2 TGTGCCAGCAGCCACTCCCTCACAGGGGAGGTTGAAGCTTTCTTT CASSHSLTGEVEAFF
. TRBJ1-3 . TRBV6-6 TGTGCCAGCAGCAACAGGGCGTCAACCCAAAACACCATATATTTT CASSNRASTQNTIYF
. TRBJ1-6 TRBD1 TRBV13 TGTGCCAGCAGCCTGAGGACAGGGAGGTATAATTCACCCCTCCACTTT CASSLRTGRYNSPLHF